The clone carrying this TCR beta chain occurred many times. Its specificity is unknown. This specimen belongs to a study of regulatory T cells in long-lasting Graves disease. To make TCR beta libraries, researchers used iRepertoire HTBI primers and Arm-PCR of CDR3 regions. TCRdb re-analysed the multiplex PCR reads in MiXCR, keeping a single row per CDR3 protein. The sample yields some 500,000 distinct CDR3 sequences, around 16% seen once. Documented time point: newly diagnosed GD, antithyroid drugs for less than 3 months. PBMC-extracted RNA yielded the TCR library. Study-level findings and limits: Limited samples may have lowered accuracy. Persistent cases favored TRBV28, TRBJ1-2 and TRBJ2-5.

Germline V gene sequence: CDR1 SGHTA, CDR2 FQGNSA. Trimming cost V 2 bases and J 7 bases, with 15 bases left between them. The length of the CDR3 is 16 residues. The sample was also linked to a second study, of T cells in Graves' hyperthyroidism and ophthalmopathy. That source reports: An initial round of RT-PCR targeting the TCR CDR3 relied on the HTBI primer set.

The source of this sequence is a woman aged 35-60 years with Graves disease. The sequences come from peripheral blood mononuclear cells (PBMCs), collected at new diagnosis, from a patient treated with antithyroid drugs. The genes are TRBV7-2 and TRBJ1-6; D might be TRBD1 (5 bases). The CDR3 DNA is TGTGCCAGCAGCTTATGGGATCAGGGTTGGAATTCACCCCTCCACTTT. Protein sequence: CASSLWDQGWNSPLHF.